The TCR beta chain described here comes from a study of Graves' ophthalmopathy and Graves' hyperthyroidism. As for the study in general: No treatment had been given when peripheral blood was collected at initial diagnosis.

V lost 6 bases, J lost 4 bases, and 4 bases stayed unmatched. CDR1 is DFQATT and CDR2 is SNEGSKA in the germline V gene (reference sequence). CDR3 length: 12 residues. The source of the PBMCs was around 9 ml of fresh peripheral blood. Notes on the study in general: Detected in blood as well were most expanded thyroid clonotypes with frequency above 0.001. The model flagged ophthalmopathy progression at approximately 66% sensitivity and under 75% specificity.

Scientists amplified the TCR beta CDR3 regions from RNA transcripts. Second-round multiplex PCR followed a first-round RT-PCR using HTBI primers. TCRdb itself ran the multiplex PCR reads through MiXCR, one entry per CDR3 protein. The repertoire holds around 670,000 distinct CDR3 sequences, with 35% to 50% as singletons. Remarks on this clonotype: Its antigen remains unknown.

The chain uses TRBV20-1 and TRBJ2-7, with TRBD2 matching 9 bases. The sequencing input was peripheral blood. This TCR was recovered from an adult man with Graves' ophthalmopathy. The CDR3 DNA sequence: TGCAGTGCAATAGCGGGGGAGTACGAGCAGTACTTC. Its protein is CSAIAGEYEQYF.